This T cell receptor beta chain was recovered during a study of T cell responses to AZD1222 COVID-19 vaccine. Looking at the study overall: Pooling covered second doses at about 4 or about 12 weeks.

Looked up from germline, CDR1 is SGHTA and CDR2 is FQGNSA. The CDR3 extends over 12 amino acids. V dropped 5 bases and J dropped 2 bases, with 7 bases sitting between them. Study findings and constraints: An increase in Spike-specific TCR breadth and depth was observed after two AZD1222 doses. The CD4 TCRs associated with vaccination extended across spike and predominated at 160-218 and 743-854.

The protocol was immunoSEQ multiplex PCR, while the TCRdb copy is restricted to in-frame clones and leaves out a portion. The table includes about 170,000 clones, about 88% detected once. Comment on this clone: Its specificity is not known.

This chain joins TRBV7-2 and TRBJ2-7; no clear D gene. The material was peripheral blood, obtained on day 0 of AZD1222 vaccination. The clonotype comes from an adult in good health. The CDR3 region is CASSPPAYEQYF. Here the CDR3 DNA reads TGTGCCAGCAGCCCTCCGGCCTACGAGCAGTACTTC.